What follows describes a single TCR beta chain. This record comes from a study of PD-L1 blockade in urothelial cancer. Repertoires were generated with immunoSEQ multiplex PCR, while TCRdb's copy carries only in-frame clones and drops some. The data contain about 24,000 clones, around nine tenths of them singletons. Trimming pared 2 bases from V and 8 bases from J, leaving 9 bases between. The germline CDR1 and CDR2 sequences are KGHSH and LQKENI. The CDR3 has 12 amino acids. The TCR comes from a man aged 45 to 65 with urothelial cancer. V usage is TRBV18 and J usage is TRBJ1-1; D unresolved. The sequencing used PBMCs, collected around atezolizumab (anti-PD-L1) treatment. CDR3 nucleotides: TGTGCCAGCTCACCATATAAATTCGAAGCTTTCTTT. Translation gives CASSPYKFEAFF.